This entry lists 29 T cell receptor beta chains sequenced from one sample in a study of blood T cell repertoires in COVID-19. The data were produced by immunoSEQ multiplex PCR, yet TCRdb's version contains in-frame clones alone and is incomplete. The table records about 130,000 clones, about 72% of them present only once. The material sequenced was peripheral blood. These receptors all stem from a woman in her 70s with acute or convalescent COVID-19.

The CDR3 DNA reads TGTGCCAGCAGCTTACGACTAGCGGACAATGAGCAGTTCTTC. It encodes CASSLRLADNEQFF. The J gene is TRBJ2-1, the V gene TRBV7-2; 9 nucleotides align to TRBD2. There are 14 residues in the CDR3. Per germline, CDR1 SGHTA and CDR2 FQGNSA. Trimming removed 2 bases from V and 5 bases from J; junction bases left unmatched: 1. Full variable domain (remainder filled in from reference TRBV7-2 and TRBJ2-1): GAGVSQSPSNKVTEKGKDVELRCDPISGHTALYWYRQSLGQGLEFLIYFQGNSAPDKSGLPSDRFSAERTGGSVSTLTIQRTQQEDSAVYLCASSLRLADNEQFFGPGTRLTVL.

This clone occurred many times. The V call is TRBV29-1, the J call TRBJ2-1; 7 bases fit TRBD2. Germline values: CDR1 SQVTM, CDR2 ANQGSEA. The CDR3 runs to 13 residues. V lost 4 bases, J lost 7 bases, and 7 bases stayed unmatched. CDR3 bases: TGCAGCGTTGGTCTAGCGGAACGAAATGAGCAGTTCTTC. Its protein is CSVGLAERNEQFF.

This clone was seen a few times. This chain joins TRBV25-1 and TRBJ2-2; tentatively, D is TRBD1 (6 bases). Germline CDR1 and CDR2: MGHDK and SYGVNS. V was trimmed by 3 bases and J by 2 bases, leaving 10 bases between them. There are 15 residues in the CDR3. CDR3 DNA: TGTGCCAGCAGTGACCAACAGGGAAACACCGGGGAGCTGTTTTTT. Residues: CASSDQQGNTGELFF.

The CDR3 protein is CASSQAPGTGDYGYTF. Here the CDR3 DNA reads TGCGCCAGCAGCCAAGCTCCCGGGACAGGGGACTATGGCTACACCTTC. The chain has TRBV4-3 and TRBJ1-2, with TRBD1 identical over 10 bases. Germline lookup yields CDR1 LGHNA and CDR2 YSLEER. V shed 1 base and J 3 bases; nucleotides not matched to a gene: 5. The CDR3 sequence is 16 residues long.

The chain couples TRBV11-2 to TRBJ2-1, with a tentative D call TRBD1 (5 bases). Germline CDR1 and CDR2: SGHAT and FQNNGV. Trimming took off 0 bases at V and 9 bases at J, with 12 bases between the two ends. This CDR3 has 14 amino acids. The CDR3 is CASSLDWQGFEQFF. As DNA, the CDR3 is TGTGCCAGCAGCTTAGATTGGCAGGGCTTTGAGCAGTTCTTC.

The table lists this clone with a few counts. The chain couples TRBV10-1 to TRBJ2-1, with TRBD2 matching 7 bases. The CDR3 length is 16 residues. Trimming at V came to 0 bases and at J to 0 bases, leaving 2 bases not matched to a gene. Germline values: CDR1 WNHNN, CDR2 SYGVQD (reference sequence). This chain's CDR3 is CASSESTGGSYNEQFF. The DNA of the CDR3 is TGCGCCAGCAGTGAGTCAACGGGGGGCTCCTACAATGAGCAGTTCTTC.

The rearrangement joins TRBV30 to TRBJ1-3; TRBD1 matches 7 bases. The CDR3 consists of 14 residues. Germline V gene lookup returns CDR1 GTSNPN and CDR2 SVGIG (reference sequence). V was clipped by 0 bases and J by 3 bases; unmatched bases: 2. CDR3 DNA sequence: TGTGCCTGGAGTGTAAGGGGGCTTGGAAACACCATATATTTT. Protein sequence: CAWSVRGLGNTIYF.

The rearrangement uses TRBV5-1 and TRBJ2-2; D is unresolved. This CDR3 spans 15 amino acids. Trimming took off 0 bases at V and 7 bases at J, with 13 bases between the two ends. The germline V gene has CDR1 SGHRS and CDR2 YFSETQ. CDR3 loop: CASSLEGRRGGELFF. The CDR3, as DNA: TGCGCCAGCAGCTTGGAAGGCAGGCGTGGCGGGGAGCTGTTTTTT.

This clone was detected once. The V call is TRBV30, the J call TRBJ2-2; D possibly corresponds to TRBD2 (7 bases). From germline, CDR1 is GTSNPN and CDR2 SVGIG (reference sequence). Trimming left V 6 bases short and J 0 bases short, with 20 bases between. This CDR3 comprises 17 residues. For the CDR3, the DNA is TGTGCCTGCTTTGGGGGGGCCGGCATGACGAACACCGGGGAGCTGTTTTTT. It yields the protein CACFGGAGMTNTGELFF.

This clone has a handful of counts. This rearrangement joins TRBV5-1 to TRBJ2-5; a possible D gene is TRBD2 (7 bases). CDR3 length: 15 residues. Germline CDR1 reads SGHRS; CDR2 reads YFSETQ. V lost 4 bases, J lost 4 bases, and 17 bases lay in between. The CDR3, as DNA: TGCGCCAGCAGCGTACAGGGAGGGGTCAGAGAGACCCAGTACTTC. It encodes CASSVQGGVRETQYF.

The V gene is TRBV25-1, the J gene TRBJ1-1; TRBD1 matches at 10 bases. Germline V gives CDR1 MGHDK, CDR2 SYGVNS. The CDR3 is made up of 13 amino acids. With 7 bases clipped from V and 5 bases from J, the junction kept 4 bases outside the gene matches. This CDR3 reads CASTSGQGTEAFF. The CDR3 bases are TGTGCCAGCACCTCGGGACAGGGGACTGAAGCTTTCTTT.

The chain recombines TRBV2 with TRBJ1-5, with 9 bases aligning to TRBD1. The CDR3 is made up of 15 amino acids. Germline V gene lookup returns CDR1 SNHLY and CDR2 FYNNEI. The J segment lost 3 bases and the V segment lost 7 bases, leaving 7 bases of the junction unmatched. The CDR3 nucleotides read TGTGCCAGCACCTCAGGGACAGGGTACAATCAGCCCCAGCATTTT. This encodes CASTSGTGYNQPQHF.

This clone has a handful of counts. The rearrangement uses TRBV29-1 and TRBJ2-1, with 11 nucleotides matching TRBD2. J lost 5 bases, V lost 6 bases, and 3 bases had no gene match. Germline-derived CDR1 and CDR2 are SQVTM and ANQGSEA. The CDR3 is 13 residues long. The CDR3 DNA reads as TGCAGCGTATCTAGCGGGGGGAACAATGAGCAGTTCTTC. Translating it yields CSVSSGGNNEQFF.

CDR3 nucleotide sequence: TGTGCCAGTAGTATTCTTTCGGCAAACAGGGGCACTCAGCCCCAGCATTTT. Translation: CASSILSANRGTQPQHF. The V and J genes are TRBV19 and TRBJ1-5; 7 bases line up with TRBD1. This CDR3 has 17 residues. J lost 6 bases, V lost 3 bases, and 14 bases had no gene match. Looked up from germline, CDR1 is LNHDA and CDR2 is SQIVND (reference sequence).

J is TRBJ2-3 and V is TRBV19, with D possibly being TRBD1 (5 bases). CDR1 and CDR2 from the germline V gene are LNHDA and SQIVND (reference sequence). V gave up 8 bases and J gave up 2 bases, with 14 bases separating them. This CDR3 is 14 amino acids long. The CDR3 sequence: CASEGAGITDTQYF. CDR3 nucleotides: TGTGCCAGTGAAGGGGCAGGGATCACAGATACGCAGTATTTT. Drawing the rest from reference TRBV19 and TRBJ2-3, the complete variable domain is DGGITQSPKYLFRKEGQNVTLSCEQNLNHDAMYWYRQDPGQGLRLIYYSQIVNDFQKGDIAEGYSVSREKKESFPLTVTSAQKNPTAFYLCASEGAGITDTQYFGPGTRLTVL.

This clone has a handful of counts. The chain uses TRBV7-2 and TRBJ2-7; 12 bases align to TRBD1. The germline V gene has CDR1 SGHTA and CDR2 FQGNSA. V lost 0 bases to trimming and J lost 8 bases; unmatched junction nucleotides: 5. This CDR3 comprises 15 residues. In nucleotides, the CDR3 is TGTGCCAGCAGCTTAGCGGGGACAGGGGGCGGGAAGCAGTACTTC. Its protein is CASSLAGTGGGKQYF.

The chain uses TRBV5-4 and TRBJ1-3, with D possibly TRBD1 on 6 matching bases. This CDR3 contains 18 residues. The germline gives CDR1 SGHNT, CDR2 YYREEE (reference sequence). V lost 4 bases and J 0 bases, leaving 20 bases between the germline ends. In DNA, the CDR3 is TGTGCCAGCAGCCAAAACGGGAGGGGGGCCGCCTCTGGAAACACCATATATTTT. Encoded protein: CASSQNGRGAASGNTIYF.

This rearrangement joins TRBV6-2 or TRBV6-3 to TRBJ1-5, with TRBD1 as a possible D gene (5 bases). Germline V gene data show CDR1 as MNHEY and CDR2 as SVGEGT. This CDR3 spans 15 amino acids. V dropped 5 bases and J dropped 2 bases, with 13 bases sitting between them. The CDR3 coding sequence is TGTGCCAGCAGTACGAGGACAAATGGCAATCAGCCCCAGCATTTT. Translated: CASSTRTNGNQPQHF.

CDR3 sequence (DNA): TGTGCCAGCAGTTTAGACAGGGCTCAAGCTTTCTTT. Residues: CASSLDRAQAFF. The chain is built from TRBV12-3 or TRBV12-4 and TRBJ1-1; D might be TRBD1 (6 bases). Trimming shortened V by 1 base and J by 9 bases, and 9 bases separated the two germline ends. This CDR3 comprises 12 residues.

This clone was found a few times. The rearrangement joins TRBV5-4 to TRBJ2-1, with TRBD2 identical over 9 bases. Trimming at V came to 0 bases and at J to 9 bases, leaving 16 bases not matched to a gene. CDR1 and CDR2 (germline): SGHNT, YYREEE (reference sequence). The CDR3 runs 18 residues. The CDR3 loop is CASSLEGASGKNWGEQFF. CDR3 DNA sequence: TGTGCCAGCAGCTTGGAGGGGGCTAGCGGGAAAAACTGGGGTGAGCAGTTCTTC.

This clone was counted once. As DNA, the CDR3 is TGTGCCAGCAGCGTTGGGGACAGGGGGTTAGCTGAAGCTTTCTTT. This encodes CASSVGDRGLAEAFF. V is TRBV9 and J is TRBJ1-1; 11 nucleotides match TRBD1. V shed 2 bases and J 6 bases; nucleotides not matched to a gene: 6. From germline, CDR1 is SGDLS and CDR2 YYNGEE. The CDR3 sequence is 15 residues long.

The chain carries TRBV5-1 and TRBJ2-1; TRBD2 might be the D (6 bases). From germline, CDR1 is SGHRS and CDR2 YFSETQ. The CDR3 runs to 15 residues. The V end was cut by 2 bases, the J end by 7 bases, with 16 bases between. The CDR3 sequence: CASSFGGGIGNEQFF. CDR3 DNA sequence: TGCGCCAGCAGCTTTGGTGGCGGGATCGGGAATGAGCAGTTCTTC.

The chain carries TRBV7-9 and TRBJ2-1, with 10 bases lining up with TRBD2. CDR3 length: 16 amino acids. With V trimmed by 4 bases and J by 6 bases, 9 bases remained unmatched. Looked up from germline, CDR1 is SEHNR and CDR2 is FQNEAQ (reference sequence). Here the CDR3 reads CASSWPSGGAVNEQFF. The CDR3 nucleotides read TGTGCCAGCAGCTGGCCCAGCGGGGGGGCCGTCAATGAGCAGTTCTTC.

The genes are TRBV11-3 and TRBJ2-2, with D perhaps assigned TRBD1 or TRBD2 (5 bases each). Trimming took off 4 bases at V and 6 bases at J, with 9 bases between the two ends. The CDR3 is made up of 13 amino acids. Germline values: CDR1 SGHNT, CDR2 YENEEA. CDR3 bases: TGTGCCAGCAGCTCAGAGGGGCCCGGGGAGCTGTTTTTT. Its protein product is CASSSEGPGELFF. The whole variable domain, filled in from reference TRBV11-3 and TRBJ2-2, reads EAGVVQSPRYKIIEKKQPVAFWCNPISGHNTLYWYLQNLGQGPELLIRYENEEAVDDSQLPKDRFSAERLKGVDSTLKIQPAELGDSAVYLCASSSEGPGELFFGEGSRLTVL.

The V and J genes are TRBV5-1 and TRBJ2-5; 10 nucleotides line up with TRBD1. Trimming at V came to 4 bases and at J to 7 bases, leaving 13 bases not matched to a gene. Germline assignment: CDR1 SGHRS and CDR2 YFSETQ. The CDR3 has 16 amino acids. The CDR3 protein is CASSPKGQGSSGTQYF. The CDR3 coding sequence is TGCGCCAGCAGCCCCAAGGGACAGGGGTCGTCAGGGACCCAGTACTTC. The full variable domain, completed using reference TRBV5-1 and TRBJ2-5, is KAGVTQTPRYLIKTRGQQVTLSCSPISGHRSVSWYQQTPGQGLQFLFEYFSETQRNKGNFPGRFSGRQFSNSRSEMNVSTLELGDSALYLCASSPKGQGSSGTQYFGPGTRLLVL.

The J gene is TRBJ1-5, the V gene TRBV6-1; 7 nucleotides agree with TRBD1. From germline, CDR1 is MNHNS and CDR2 SASEGT. The CDR3 totals 13 residues. J lost 6 bases, V lost 3 bases, and 2 bases had no gene match. CDR3 amino acids: CASSETGSQPQHF. The DNA for the CDR3 is TGTGCCAGCAGTGAGACAGGGTCTCAGCCCCAGCATTTT.

The chain recombines TRBV5-4 with TRBJ2-7; possible D gene TRBD1, 6 bases. There are 13 residues in the CDR3. Germline V gene lookup returns CDR1 SGHNT and CDR2 YYREEE (reference sequence). Trimming cost V 6 bases and J 1 base, with 11 bases left between them. The CDR3, as DNA: TGTGCCAGCACCACGACAGGTTCCTACGAGCAGTACTTC. Amino acids: CASTTTGSYEQYF.

This clone was seen only a few times. This chain joins TRBV19 and TRBJ1-5, with TRBD1 matching 9 bases. CDR1 and CDR2 from the germline V gene are LNHDA and SQIVND (reference sequence). The CDR3 is 14 amino acids. After removal of 10 bases from V and 4 bases from J, the junction contained 8 bases not matched to a gene. CDR3 bases: TGTGCCACCAGAGTACAGGGGGCAAATCAGCCCCAGCATTTT. Its protein product is CATRVQGANQPQHF. Based on the CDR3 plus reference TRBV19 and TRBJ1-5, the full variable domain is DGGITQSPKYLFRKEGQNVTLSCEQNLNHDAMYWYRQDPGQGLRLIYYSQIVNDFQKGDIAEGYSVSREKKESFPLTVTSAQKNPTAFYLCATRVQGANQPQHFGDGTRLSIL.

The V and J genes are TRBV28 and TRBJ1-2, with 7 bases fitting TRBD1. In germline, CDR1 is MDHEN, CDR2 SYDVKM. Trimming at V came to 3 bases and at J to 4 bases, leaving 8 bases not matched to a gene. This CDR3 has 15 residues. CDR3 protein: CASSFGTAEGYGYTF. In DNA, the CDR3 is TGTGCCAGCAGTTTCGGGACAGCCGAGGGCTATGGCTACACCTTC.